A few counts support the clone carrying this TCR beta chain. Its antigen is unknown. V was clipped by 1 base and J by 4 bases, with 16 bases between them. Looked up from germline, CDR1 is LGHNA and CDR2 is YSLEER. CDR3 length: 16 amino acids. A sort by CD45RO/CCR7/CD25/CD127/CD95/CD27 yielded CD4+ naive, central memory, regulatory and stem cell-like memory cells. Purity of each sorted population was above 95%. These data are taken from a study of beta chain features in type 1 diabetes. About the research overall: The number of sorted cells examined across all samples was under 130,000,000.

Study observations and caveats: PCR might favor shorter templates, equally in patients and controls. TCRB CDR3s were moderately but significantly shorter in Type 1 diabetes patients in all four CD4+ subsets.

Every isolated RNA sample was fully reverse transcribed, so sequencing captured expressed TCRB transcripts. Generated by immunoSEQ multiplex PCR, the TCRdb table keeps only in-frame clones and is missing some. This sample has around 710,000 clones, with 12% found just once. The rearrangement links TRBV4-3 to TRBJ1-2; D perhaps matches TRBD1 (5 bases). The sequence came from a man between 25 and 39 years old with type 1 diabetes. Sequencing was done on a sample of naive CD4+ T cells from blood. The chain's CDR3 is CASSQGAGSRGYGYTF. In nucleotides, the CDR3 is TGCGCCAGCAGCCAAGGAGCAGGCTCTAGGGGCTATGGCTACACCTTC.